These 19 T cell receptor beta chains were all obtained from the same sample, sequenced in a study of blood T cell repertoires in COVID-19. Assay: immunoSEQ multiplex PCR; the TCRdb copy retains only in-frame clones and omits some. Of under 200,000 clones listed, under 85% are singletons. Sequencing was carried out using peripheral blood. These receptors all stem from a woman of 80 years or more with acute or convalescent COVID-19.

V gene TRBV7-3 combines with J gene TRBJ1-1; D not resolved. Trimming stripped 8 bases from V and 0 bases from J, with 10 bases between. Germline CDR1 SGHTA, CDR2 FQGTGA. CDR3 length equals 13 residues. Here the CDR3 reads CASGQQMNTEAFF. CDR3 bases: TGTGCCAGCGGGCAGCAAATGAACACTGAAGCTTTCTTT. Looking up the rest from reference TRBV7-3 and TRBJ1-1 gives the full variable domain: GAGVSQTPSNKVTEKGKYVELRCDPISGHTALYWYRQSLGQGPEFLIYFQGTGAADDSGLPNDRFFAVRPEGSVSTLKIQRTERGDSAVYLCASGQQMNTEAFFGQGTRLTVV.

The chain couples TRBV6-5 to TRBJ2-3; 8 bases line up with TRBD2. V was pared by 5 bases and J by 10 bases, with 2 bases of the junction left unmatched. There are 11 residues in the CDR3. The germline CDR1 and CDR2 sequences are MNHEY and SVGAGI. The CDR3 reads CASSPGRAQYF. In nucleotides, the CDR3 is TGTGCCAGCAGTCCCGGGAGGGCGCAGTATTTT.

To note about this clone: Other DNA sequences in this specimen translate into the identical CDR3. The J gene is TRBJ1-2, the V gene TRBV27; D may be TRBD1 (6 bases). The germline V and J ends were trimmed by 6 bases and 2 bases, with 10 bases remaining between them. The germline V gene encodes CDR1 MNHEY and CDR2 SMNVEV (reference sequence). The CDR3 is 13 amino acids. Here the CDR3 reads CASSPTGNYGYTF. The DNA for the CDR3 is TGTGCCAGCAGCCCAACAGGGAACTATGGCTACACCTTC.

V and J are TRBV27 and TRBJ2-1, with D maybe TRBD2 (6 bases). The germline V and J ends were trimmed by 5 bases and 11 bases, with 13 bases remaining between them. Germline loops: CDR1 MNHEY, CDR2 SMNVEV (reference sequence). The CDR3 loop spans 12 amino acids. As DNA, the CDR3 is TGTGCCAGCAGTCGGGACTCCCGCCAGCAGTTCTTC. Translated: CASSRDSRQQFF.

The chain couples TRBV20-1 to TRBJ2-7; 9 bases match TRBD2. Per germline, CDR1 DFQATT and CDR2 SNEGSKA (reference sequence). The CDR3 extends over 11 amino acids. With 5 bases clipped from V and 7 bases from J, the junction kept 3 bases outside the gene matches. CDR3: CSAEREAEQYF. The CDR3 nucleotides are TGCAGTGCTGAGCGGGAGGCGGAGCAGTACTTC.

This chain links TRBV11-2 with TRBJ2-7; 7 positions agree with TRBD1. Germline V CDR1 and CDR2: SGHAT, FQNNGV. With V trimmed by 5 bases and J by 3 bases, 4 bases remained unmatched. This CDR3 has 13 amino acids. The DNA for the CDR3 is TGTGCCAGCAGCCTAAGACAGGGCTACGAGCAGTACTTC. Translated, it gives CASSLRQGYEQYF.

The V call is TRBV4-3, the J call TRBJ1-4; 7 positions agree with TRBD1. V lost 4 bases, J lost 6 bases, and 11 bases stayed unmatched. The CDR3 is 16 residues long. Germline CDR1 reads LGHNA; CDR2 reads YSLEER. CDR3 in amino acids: CASSRGRGIGDEKLFF. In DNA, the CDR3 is TGCGCCAGCAGCCGCGGCAGGGGGATTGGGGATGAAAAACTGTTTTTT.

CDR3 nucleotide sequence: TGTGCCAGCTCACTATCCGGGACTGTCTATGGCTACACCTTC. Translation gives CASSLSGTVYGYTF. V is TRBV18 and J is TRBJ1-2; weak D call: TRBD1 (5 bases). This CDR3 spans 14 amino acids. Germline V gene lookup returns CDR1 KGHSH and CDR2 LQKENI. V was shortened by 4 bases and J by 4 bases, with 13 bases between the two germline ends. Using reference TRBV18 and TRBJ1-2 for the parts outside the CDR3, the full variable domain is NAGVMQNPRHLVRRRGQEARLRCSPMKGHSHVYWYRQLPEEGLKFMVYLQKENIIDESGMPKERFSAEFPKEGPSILRIQQVVRGDSAAYFCASSLSGTVYGYTFGSGTRLTVV.

CDR3 sequence reads: CASSLSSGGAGETQYF. The CDR3 nucleotides read TGCGCCAGCAGCTTGTCGTCAGGGGGCGCGGGAGAGACCCAGTACTTC. The gene calls are TRBV5-1 and TRBJ2-5; 8 bases align to TRBD1. Germline V gene data show CDR1 as SGHRS and CDR2 as YFSETQ. V lost 1 base to trimming and J lost 4 bases; unmatched junction nucleotides: 9. The CDR3 extends over 16 amino acids.

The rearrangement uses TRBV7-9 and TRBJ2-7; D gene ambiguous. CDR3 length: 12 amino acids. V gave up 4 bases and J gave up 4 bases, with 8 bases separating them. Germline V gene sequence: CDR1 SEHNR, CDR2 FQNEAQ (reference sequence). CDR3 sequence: CASSYSAYEQYF. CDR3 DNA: TGTGCCAGCAGCTACTCAGCGTACGAGCAGTACTTC.

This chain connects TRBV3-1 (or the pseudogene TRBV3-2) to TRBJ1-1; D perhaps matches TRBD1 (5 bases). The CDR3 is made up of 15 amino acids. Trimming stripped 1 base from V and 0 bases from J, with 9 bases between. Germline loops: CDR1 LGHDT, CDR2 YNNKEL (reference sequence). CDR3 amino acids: CASSQAGFMNTEAFF. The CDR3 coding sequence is TGTGCCAGCAGCCAAGCAGGGTTTATGAACACTGAAGCTTTCTTT.

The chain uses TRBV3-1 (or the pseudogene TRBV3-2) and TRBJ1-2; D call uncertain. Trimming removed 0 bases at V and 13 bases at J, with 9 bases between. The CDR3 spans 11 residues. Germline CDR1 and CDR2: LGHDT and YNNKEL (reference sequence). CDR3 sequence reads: CASSQDLSFTF. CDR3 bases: TGTGCCAGCAGCCAAGATTTGTCTTTCACCTTC.

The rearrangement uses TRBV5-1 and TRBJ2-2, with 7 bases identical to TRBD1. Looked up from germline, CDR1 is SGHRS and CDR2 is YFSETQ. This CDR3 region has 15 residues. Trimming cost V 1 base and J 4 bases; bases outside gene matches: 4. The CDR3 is CASSLWSGGTGELFF. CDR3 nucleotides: TGCGCCAGCAGCTTGTGGTCAGGGGGCACCGGGGAGCTGTTTTTT. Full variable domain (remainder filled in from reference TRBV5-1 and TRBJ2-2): KAGVTQTPRYLIKTRGQQVTLSCSPISGHRSVSWYQQTPGQGLQFLFEYFSETQRNKGNFPGRFSGRQFSNSRSEMNVSTLELGDSALYLCASSLWSGGTGELFFGEGSRLTVL.

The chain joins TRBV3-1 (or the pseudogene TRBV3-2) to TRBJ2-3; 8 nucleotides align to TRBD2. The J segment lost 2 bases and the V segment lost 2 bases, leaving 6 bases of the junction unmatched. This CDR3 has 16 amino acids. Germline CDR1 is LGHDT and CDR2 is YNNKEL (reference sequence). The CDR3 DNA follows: TGTGCCAGCAGCCAACGGCTAGCGGGCCTCACAGATACGCAGTATTTT. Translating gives CASSQRLAGLTDTQYF.

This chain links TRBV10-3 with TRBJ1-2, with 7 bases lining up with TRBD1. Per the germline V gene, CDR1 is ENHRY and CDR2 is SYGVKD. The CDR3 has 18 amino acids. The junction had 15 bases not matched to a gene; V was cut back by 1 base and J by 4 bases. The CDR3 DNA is TGTGCCATCAGTGAGTGGAGTCGGCCTTCCGGGACAGCCTATGGCTACACCTTC. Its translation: CAISEWSRPSGTAYGYTF.

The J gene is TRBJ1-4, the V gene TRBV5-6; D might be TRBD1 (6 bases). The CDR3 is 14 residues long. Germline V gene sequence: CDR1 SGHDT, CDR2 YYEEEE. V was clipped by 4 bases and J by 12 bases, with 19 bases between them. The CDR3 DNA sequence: TGTGCCAGCAGCCCGGGACATTACAGAGGAGAACTGTTTTTT. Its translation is CASSPGHYRGELFF.

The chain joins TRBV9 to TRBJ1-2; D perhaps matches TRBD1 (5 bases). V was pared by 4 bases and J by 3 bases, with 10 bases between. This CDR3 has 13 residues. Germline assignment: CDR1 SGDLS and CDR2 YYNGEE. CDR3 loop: CASSPDSHYGYTF. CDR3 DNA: TGTGCCAGCAGCCCCGACAGCCACTATGGCTACACCTTC.

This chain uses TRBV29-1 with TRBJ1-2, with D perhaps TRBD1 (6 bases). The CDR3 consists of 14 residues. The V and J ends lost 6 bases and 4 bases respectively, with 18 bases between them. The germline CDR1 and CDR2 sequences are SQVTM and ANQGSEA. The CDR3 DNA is TGCAGCGTGATTCTGACAGGCATTTCCTATGGCTACACCTTC. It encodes CSVILTGISYGYTF.

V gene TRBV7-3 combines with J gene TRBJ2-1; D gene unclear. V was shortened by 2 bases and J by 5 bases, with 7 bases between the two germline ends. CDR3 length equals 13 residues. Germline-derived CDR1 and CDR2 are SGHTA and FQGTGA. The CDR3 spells CASSLASHNEQFF. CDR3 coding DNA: TGTGCCAGCAGCTTAGCTAGTCACAATGAGCAGTTCTTC.